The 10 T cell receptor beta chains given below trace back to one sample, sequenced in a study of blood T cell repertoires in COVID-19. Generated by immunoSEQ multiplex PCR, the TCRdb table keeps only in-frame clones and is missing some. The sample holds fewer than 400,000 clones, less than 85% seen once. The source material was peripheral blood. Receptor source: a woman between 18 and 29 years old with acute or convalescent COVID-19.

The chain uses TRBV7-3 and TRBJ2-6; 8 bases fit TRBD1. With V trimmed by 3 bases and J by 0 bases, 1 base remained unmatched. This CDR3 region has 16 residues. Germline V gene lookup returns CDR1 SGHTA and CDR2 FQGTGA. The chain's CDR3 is CASSFDRGSGANVLTF. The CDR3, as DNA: TGTGCCAGCAGCTTTGACAGGGGCTCTGGGGCCAACGTCCTGACTTTC.

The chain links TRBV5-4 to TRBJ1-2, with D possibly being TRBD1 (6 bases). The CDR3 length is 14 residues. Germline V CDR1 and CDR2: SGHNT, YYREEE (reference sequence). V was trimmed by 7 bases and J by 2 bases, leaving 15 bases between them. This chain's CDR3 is CASGPKGENYGYTF. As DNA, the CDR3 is TGTGCCAGCGGGCCTAAGGGGGAAAACTATGGCTACACCTTC.

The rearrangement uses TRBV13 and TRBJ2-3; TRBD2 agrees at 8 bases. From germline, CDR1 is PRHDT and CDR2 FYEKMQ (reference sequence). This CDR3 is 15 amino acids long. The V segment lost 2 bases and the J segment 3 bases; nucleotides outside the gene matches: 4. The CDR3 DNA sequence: TGTGCCAGCAGCTTAAGGGCGGGAGGAACAGATACGCAGTATTTT. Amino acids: CASSLRAGGTDTQYF.

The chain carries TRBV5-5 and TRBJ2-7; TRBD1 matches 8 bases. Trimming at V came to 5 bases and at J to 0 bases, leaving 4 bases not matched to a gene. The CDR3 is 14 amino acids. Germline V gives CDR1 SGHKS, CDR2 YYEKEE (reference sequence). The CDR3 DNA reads TGTGCCAGCAGTTCCGGGACAGGCTCCTACGAGCAGTACTTC. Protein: CASSSGTGSYEQYF. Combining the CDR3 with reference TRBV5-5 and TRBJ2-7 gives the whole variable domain DAGVTQSPTHLIKTRGQQVTLRCSPISGHKSVSWYQQVLGQGPQFIFQYYEKEERGRGNFPDRFSARQFPNYSSELNVNALLLGDSALYLCASSSGTGSYEQYFGPGTRLTVT.

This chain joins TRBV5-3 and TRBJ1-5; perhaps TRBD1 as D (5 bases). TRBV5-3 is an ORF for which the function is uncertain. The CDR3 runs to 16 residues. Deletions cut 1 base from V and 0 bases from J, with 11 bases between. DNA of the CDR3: TGTGCCAGAAGCTTGTGGGGGGGGAATAGCAATCAGCCCCAGCATTTT. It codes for CARSLWGGNSNQPQHF.

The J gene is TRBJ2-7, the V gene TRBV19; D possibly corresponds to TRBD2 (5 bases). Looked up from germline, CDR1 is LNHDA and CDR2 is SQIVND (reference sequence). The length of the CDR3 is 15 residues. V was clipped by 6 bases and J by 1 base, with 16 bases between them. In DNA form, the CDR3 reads TGTGCCAGTAGCTGGACTTCAGCGCCGTCCTACGAGCAGTACTTC. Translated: CASSWTSAPSYEQYF. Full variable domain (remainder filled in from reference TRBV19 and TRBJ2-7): DGGITQSPKYLFRKEGQNVTLSCEQNLNHDAMYWYRQDPGQGLRLIYYSQIVNDFQKGDIAEGYSVSREKKESFPLTVTSAQKNPTAFYLCASSWTSAPSYEQYFGPGTRLTVT.

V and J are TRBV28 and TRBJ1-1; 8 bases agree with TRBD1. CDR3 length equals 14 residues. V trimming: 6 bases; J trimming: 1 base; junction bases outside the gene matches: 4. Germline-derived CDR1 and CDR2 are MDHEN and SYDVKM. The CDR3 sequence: CASRSTGANTEAFF. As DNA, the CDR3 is TGTGCCAGCAGGTCGACAGGGGCGAACACTGAAGCTTTCTTT.

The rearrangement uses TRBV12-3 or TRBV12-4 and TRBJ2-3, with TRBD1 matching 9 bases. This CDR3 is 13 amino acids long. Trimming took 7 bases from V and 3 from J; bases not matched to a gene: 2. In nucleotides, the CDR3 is TGTGCCAGCACCGGACAGGGGACAGATACGCAGTATTTT. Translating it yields CASTGQGTDTQYF.

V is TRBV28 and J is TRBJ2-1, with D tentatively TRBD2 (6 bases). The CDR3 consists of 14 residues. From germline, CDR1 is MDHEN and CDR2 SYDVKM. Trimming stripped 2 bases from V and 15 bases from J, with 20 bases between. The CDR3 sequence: CASSLPSRDSPGFF. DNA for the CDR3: TGTGCCAGCAGTTTACCGAGCCGGGACTCCCCAGGGTTCTTC.

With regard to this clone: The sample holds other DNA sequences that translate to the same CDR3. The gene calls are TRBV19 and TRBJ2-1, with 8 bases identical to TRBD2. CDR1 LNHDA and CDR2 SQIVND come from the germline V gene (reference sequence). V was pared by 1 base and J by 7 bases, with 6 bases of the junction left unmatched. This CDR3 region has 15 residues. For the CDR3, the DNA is TGTGCCAGTAGTATAGGTCTAGCGGGTCCTAATGAGCAGTTCTTC. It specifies CASSIGLAGPNEQFF. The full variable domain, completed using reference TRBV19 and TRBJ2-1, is DGGITQSPKYLFRKEGQNVTLSCEQNLNHDAMYWYRQDPGQGLRLIYYSQIVNDFQKGDIAEGYSVSREKKESFPLTVTSAQKNPTAFYLCASSIGLAGPNEQFFGPGTRLTVL.